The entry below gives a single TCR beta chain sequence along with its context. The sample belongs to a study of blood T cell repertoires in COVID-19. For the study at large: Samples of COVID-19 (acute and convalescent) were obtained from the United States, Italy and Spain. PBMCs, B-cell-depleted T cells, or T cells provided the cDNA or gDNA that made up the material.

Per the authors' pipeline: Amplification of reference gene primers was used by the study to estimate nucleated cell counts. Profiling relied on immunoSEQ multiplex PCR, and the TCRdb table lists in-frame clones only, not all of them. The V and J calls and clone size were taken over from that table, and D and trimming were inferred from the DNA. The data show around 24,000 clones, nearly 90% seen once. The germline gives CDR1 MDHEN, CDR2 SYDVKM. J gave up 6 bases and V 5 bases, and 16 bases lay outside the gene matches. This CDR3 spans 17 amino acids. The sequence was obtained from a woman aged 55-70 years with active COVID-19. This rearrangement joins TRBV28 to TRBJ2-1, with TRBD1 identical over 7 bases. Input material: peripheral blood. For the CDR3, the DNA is TGTGCCAGCAGTCCAACATGGGGGCGACAGGGTGGCAATGAGCAGTTCTTC. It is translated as CASSPTWGRQGGNEQFF.